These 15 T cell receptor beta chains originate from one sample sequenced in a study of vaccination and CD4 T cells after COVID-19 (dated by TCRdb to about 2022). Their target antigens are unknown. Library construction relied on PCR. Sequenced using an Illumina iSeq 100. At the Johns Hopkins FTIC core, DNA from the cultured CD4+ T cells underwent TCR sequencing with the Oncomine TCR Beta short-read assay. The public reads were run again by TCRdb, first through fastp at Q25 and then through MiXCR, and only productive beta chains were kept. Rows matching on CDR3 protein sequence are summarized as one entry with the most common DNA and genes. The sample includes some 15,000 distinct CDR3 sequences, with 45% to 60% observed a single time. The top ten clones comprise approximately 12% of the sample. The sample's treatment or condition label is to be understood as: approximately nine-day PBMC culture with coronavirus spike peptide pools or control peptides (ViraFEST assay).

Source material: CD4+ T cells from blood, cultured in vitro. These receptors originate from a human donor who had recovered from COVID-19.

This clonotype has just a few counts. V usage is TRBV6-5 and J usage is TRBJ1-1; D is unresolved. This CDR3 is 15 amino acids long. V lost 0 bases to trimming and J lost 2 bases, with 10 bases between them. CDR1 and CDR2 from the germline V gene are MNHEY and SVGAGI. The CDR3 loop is CASSYSSRTNTEAFF. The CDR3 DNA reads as TGTGCCAGCAGTTACTCGTCCAGGACTAACACTGAAGCTTTCTTT.

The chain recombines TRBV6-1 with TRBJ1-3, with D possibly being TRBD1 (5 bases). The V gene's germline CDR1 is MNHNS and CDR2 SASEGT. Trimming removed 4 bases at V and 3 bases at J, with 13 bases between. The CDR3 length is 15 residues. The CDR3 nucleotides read TGTGCCAGCAGTGTCTTAGGGGAGGATGGAAACACCATATATTTT. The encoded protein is CASSVLGEDGNTIYF.

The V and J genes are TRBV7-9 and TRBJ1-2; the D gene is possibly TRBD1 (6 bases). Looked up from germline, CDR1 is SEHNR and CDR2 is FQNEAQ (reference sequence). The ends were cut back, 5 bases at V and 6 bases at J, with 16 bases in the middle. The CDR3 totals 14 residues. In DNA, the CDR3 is TGTGCCAGCAGCCCCCTGGGGGGGCGGGATGGCTACACCTTC. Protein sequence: CASSPLGGRDGYTF.

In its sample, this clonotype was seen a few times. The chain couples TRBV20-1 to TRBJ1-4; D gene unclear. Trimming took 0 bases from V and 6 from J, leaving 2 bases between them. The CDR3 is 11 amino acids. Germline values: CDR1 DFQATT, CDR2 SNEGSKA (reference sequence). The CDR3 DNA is TGCAGTGCTAGAGAGGATGAAAAACTGTTTTTT. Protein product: CSAREDEKLFF.

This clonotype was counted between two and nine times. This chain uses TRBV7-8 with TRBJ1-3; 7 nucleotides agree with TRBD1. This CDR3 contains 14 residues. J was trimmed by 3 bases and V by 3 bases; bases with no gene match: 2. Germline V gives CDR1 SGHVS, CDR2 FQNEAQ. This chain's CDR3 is CASSFRGDGNTIYF. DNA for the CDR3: TGTGCCAGCAGCTTCAGGGGGGATGGAAACACCATATATTTT.

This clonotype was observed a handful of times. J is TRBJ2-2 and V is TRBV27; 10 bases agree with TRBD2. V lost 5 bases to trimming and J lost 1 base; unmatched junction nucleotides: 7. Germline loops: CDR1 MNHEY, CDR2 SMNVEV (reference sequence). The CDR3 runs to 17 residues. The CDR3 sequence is CASSPRLAGWNTGELFF. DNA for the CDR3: TGTGCCAGCAGTCCCCGACTAGCGGGTTGGAACACCGGGGAGCTGTTTTTT.

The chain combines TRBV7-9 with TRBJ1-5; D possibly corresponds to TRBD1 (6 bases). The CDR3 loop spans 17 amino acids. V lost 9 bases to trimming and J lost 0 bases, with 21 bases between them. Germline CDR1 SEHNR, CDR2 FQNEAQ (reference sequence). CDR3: CARLPGEQGHSNQPQHF. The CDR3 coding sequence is TGTGCCAGACTACCCGGGGAGCAGGGACATAGCAATCAGCCCCAGCATTTT.

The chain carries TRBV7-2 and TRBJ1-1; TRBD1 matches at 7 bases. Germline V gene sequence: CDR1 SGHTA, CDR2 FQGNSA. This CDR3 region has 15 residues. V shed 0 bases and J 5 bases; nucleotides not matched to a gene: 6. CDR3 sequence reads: CASSLATGVGTEAFF. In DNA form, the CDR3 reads TGTGCCAGCAGCTTAGCCACAGGGGTGGGGACTGAAGCTTTCTTT.

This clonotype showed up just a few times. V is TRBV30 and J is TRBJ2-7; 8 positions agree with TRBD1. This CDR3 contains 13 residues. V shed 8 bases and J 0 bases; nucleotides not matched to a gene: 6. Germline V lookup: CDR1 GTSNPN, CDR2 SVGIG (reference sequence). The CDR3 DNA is TGTGCCGGCCGGGACAGGTCCTCCTACGAGCAGTACTTC. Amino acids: CAGRDRSSYEQYF.

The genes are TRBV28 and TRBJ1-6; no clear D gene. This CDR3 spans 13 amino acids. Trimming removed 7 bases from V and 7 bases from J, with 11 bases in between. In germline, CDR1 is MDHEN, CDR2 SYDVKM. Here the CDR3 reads CASTPGPNSPLHF. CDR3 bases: TGTGCCAGCACCCCTGGACCCAATTCACCCCTCCACTTT. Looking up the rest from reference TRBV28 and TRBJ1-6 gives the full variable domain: DVKVTQSSRYLVKRTGEKVFLECVQDMDHENMFWYRQDPGLGLRLIYFSYDVKMKEKGDIPEGYSVSREKKERFSLILESASTNQTSMYLCASTPGPNSPLHFGNGTRLTVT.

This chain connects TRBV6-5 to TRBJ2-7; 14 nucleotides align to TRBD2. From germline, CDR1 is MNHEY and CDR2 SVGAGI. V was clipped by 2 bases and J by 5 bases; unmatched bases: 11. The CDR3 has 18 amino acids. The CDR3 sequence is CASSYTGLAGGPLDEQYF. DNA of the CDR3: TGTGCCAGCAGTTACACTGGACTAGCGGGAGGTCCCCTGGACGAGCAGTACTTC.

CDR3 nucleotide sequence: TGTGCCAGCAGTGGAGGCCTAGGGACTAGCGTCGGGGAGCTGTTTTTT. It specifies CASSGGLGTSVGELFF. The chain employs TRBV6-1 and TRBJ2-2; TRBD2 matches 10 bases. The J segment lost 7 bases and the V segment lost 4 bases, leaving 9 bases of the junction unmatched. The length of the CDR3 is 16 residues. The V gene's germline CDR1 is MNHNS and CDR2 SASEGT.

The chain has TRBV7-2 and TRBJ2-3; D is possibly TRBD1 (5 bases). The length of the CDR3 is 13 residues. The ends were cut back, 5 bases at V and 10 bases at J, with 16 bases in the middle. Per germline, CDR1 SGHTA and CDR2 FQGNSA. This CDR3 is CASSPQGWDAQYF. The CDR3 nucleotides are TGTGCCAGCAGCCCTCAGGGATGGGATGCGCAGTATTTT.

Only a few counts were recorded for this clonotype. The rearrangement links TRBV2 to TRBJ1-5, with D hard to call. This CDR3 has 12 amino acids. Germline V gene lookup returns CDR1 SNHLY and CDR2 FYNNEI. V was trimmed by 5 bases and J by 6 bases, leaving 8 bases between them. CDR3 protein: CASSPTSQPQHF. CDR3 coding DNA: TGTGCCAGCAGTCCCACGAGTCAGCCCCAGCATTTT.

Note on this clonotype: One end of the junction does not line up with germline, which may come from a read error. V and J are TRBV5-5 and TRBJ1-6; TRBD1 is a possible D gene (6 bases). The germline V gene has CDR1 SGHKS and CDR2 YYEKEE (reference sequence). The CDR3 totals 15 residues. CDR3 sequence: CASSLGGVYSSPLHF. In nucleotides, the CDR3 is TGTGCCAGCAGCTTAGGGGGGGTCTATAGTTCACCCCTCCACTTT.